This T cell receptor (beta chain) was obtained from a study of blood T cell repertoires in COVID-19. Turning to the study itself: Samples representing acute and convalescent COVID-19 were sourced from the United States, Italy and Spain. Sample material is recorded as cDNA or gDNA derived from T cells, B-cell-depleted T cells, or PBMCs.

Authors' methods: Scientists estimated how many nucleated cells there were by amplifying reference gene primers. Clones were read by immunoSEQ multiplex PCR, and TCRdb kept only the in-frame ones, dropping some. V, J and clone size derive from that table, while D and trimming were established from the DNA sequence. The repertoire consists of about 170,000 clones, with 70% to 90% occurring once and the leading ten covering roughly 2%. With V trimmed by 6 bases and J by 0 bases, 17 bases remained unmatched. Looked up from germline, CDR1 is MNHNY and CDR2 is SVGAGI (reference sequence). This CDR3 is 20 amino acids long.

The clonotype originates from a man aged 50 to 60 who had recovered from COVID-19. The sequenced sample was peripheral blood. This rearrangement joins TRBV6-6 to TRBJ2-1; TRBD2 agrees at 10 bases. The DNA for the CDR3 is TGTGCCAGCAGCCGACGATCATTGGGACTAGCGAAGAGCTCCTACAATGAGCAGTTCTTC. It encodes CASSRRSLGLAKSSYNEQFF.